This TCR beta chain was recovered during a study of CD8 T cells in ankylosing spondylitis. Overall study findings and caveats: Seven to nine highly homologous variants formed a TCR beta motif that appeared characteristic of ankylosing spondylitis blood.

Germline CDR1 reads SGHVS; CDR2 reads FNYEAQ. The V segment lost 2 bases and the J segment 9 bases; nucleotides outside the gene matches: 10. The CDR3 covers 16 residues. A quantitative 5'-RACE method, one with molecular barcodes, was used to make TCR beta libraries. From the 5' RACE reads, TCRdb called clonotypes with MiXCR, one entry per CDR3 protein. The repertoire holds roughly 220,000 distinct CDR3 sequences, with around 19% as singletons. This clonotype was observed a few times. No antigen is known for it. Material: blood, either unsorted or a sorted T cell fraction (not recorded which). The TCR originated in a male donor with ankylosing spondylitis. V usage is TRBV7-6 and J usage is TRBJ2-1; 10 bases fit TRBD1. CDR3 amino acids: CASSLPGTGEGGEQFF. The DNA for the CDR3 is TGTGCCAGCAGCTTACCCGGGACAGGGGAAGGGGGTGAGCAGTTCTTC.